The 18 T cell receptor beta chains given below trace back to one sample, sequenced in a study of T cell changes during pregnancy in multiple sclerosis. Clones were sequenced by immunoSEQ multiplex PCR, and TCRdb holds only the in-frame ones, with some missing. The sample lists about 40,000 clones, approximately 92% occurring once. Material: CD8+ T cells from peripheral blood mononuclear cells, obtained in the first trimester of pregnancy. The receptor set was obtained from a female donor with multiple sclerosis, enrolled in a pregnancy study.

About this clone: Distinct nucleotide sequences in the sample also encode this CDR3. The J gene is TRBJ2-1, the V gene TRBV6-4, with 7 bases identical to TRBD1. Looked up from germline, CDR1 is MRHNA and CDR2 is SNTAGT. After removal of 0 bases from V and 2 bases from J, the junction contained 1 base not matched to a gene. The CDR3 has 15 residues. The CDR3 nucleotides read TGTGCCAGCAGTGACTCAGGGGGCGCCTACAATGAGCAGTTCTTC. Translating gives CASSDSGGAYNEQFF.

This rearrangement joins TRBV9 to TRBJ1-6; D is perhaps TRBD1 (6 bases). Germline CDR1 reads SGDLS; CDR2 reads YYNGEE. The ends were cut back, 3 bases at V and 9 bases at J, with 16 bases in the middle. CDR3 size: 15 residues. Here the CDR3 reads CASSEEQGRGSPLHF. For the CDR3, the DNA is TGTGCCAGCAGCGAAGAACAGGGTAGGGGTTCACCCCTCCACTTT.

This chain joins TRBV5-5 and TRBJ1-1, with 7 bases identical to TRBD1. The CDR3 has 16 residues. The V gene end was trimmed by 1 base and the J gene end by 10 bases; junction bases not matched to a gene: 16. Germline loops: CDR1 SGHKS, CDR2 YYEKEE (reference sequence). The CDR3, as DNA: TGTGCCAGCAGCTTGAGGGGTGGGCAGGGGGTATGGACAGCTTTCTTT. Its translation: CASSLRGGQGVWTAFF.

J is TRBJ2-5 and V is TRBV21-1; TRBD2, the table's D call, was not compared with the DNA. TRBV21-1 is reported as a pseudogene. The CDR3 extends over 11 amino acids. CDR3 protein: CASSPRETRYF. CDR3 bases: TGTGCCAGCAGCCCCCGGGAGACCCGGTACTTC.

The J gene is TRBJ1-2, the V gene TRBV6-6; no clear D. This CDR3 is built from 14 residues. Between the trimmed V and J ends, which lost 0 bases and 6 bases, there was a span of 11 bases. Germline assignment: CDR1 MNHNY and CDR2 SVGAGI (reference sequence). CDR3 sequence reads: CASSYSSNADGYTF. The CDR3 nucleotides are TGTGCCAGCAGTTACTCGTCCAACGCGGATGGCTACACCTTC.

The chain recombines TRBV15 with TRBJ1-3, with D perhaps matching TRBD1 (6 bases). The CDR3 extends over 14 amino acids. Germline loops: CDR1 LNHNV, CDR2 YYDKDF (reference sequence). V was cut by 9 bases and J by 4 bases, with 16 bases left in between. CDR3 amino acids: CATDLGGSGNTIYF. CDR3 DNA: TGTGCCACAGACCTAGGGGGATCCGGAAACACCATATATTTT.

The V call is TRBV6-1, the J call TRBJ1-5; D gene unclear. The CDR3 runs to 14 residues. The V gene's germline CDR1 is MNHNS and CDR2 SASEGT. Trimming cost V 2 bases and J 3 bases, with 8 bases left between them. The CDR3 reads CASSELSVNQPQHF. CDR3 sequence (DNA): TGTGCCAGCAGTGAATTATCAGTCAATCAGCCCCAGCATTTT.

V is TRBV4-1 and J is TRBJ2-7; 7 nucleotides align to TRBD1. The CDR3 is 13 amino acids. From germline, CDR1 is MGHRA and CDR2 YSYEKL. The V segment lost 2 bases and the J segment 4 bases; nucleotides outside the gene matches: 2. The CDR3 region is CASSQSQGYEQYF. In nucleotides, the CDR3 is TGCGCCAGCAGCCAATCACAGGGGTACGAGCAGTACTTC.

The chain couples TRBV7-2 to TRBJ1-1; TRBD1 agrees at 8 bases. The CDR3 length is 14 residues. Germline-derived CDR1 and CDR2 are SGHTA and FQGNSA. The J segment lost 4 bases and the V segment lost 5 bases, leaving 6 bases of the junction unmatched. CDR3 bases: TGTGCCAGCAGCACCCAGGGGGCGGGCACTGAAGCTTTCTTT. Translated, it gives CASSTQGAGTEAFF.

This clone was seen a handful of times. The V and J genes are TRBV5-4 and TRBJ2-2, with D tentatively TRBD2 (6 bases). The germline V gene has CDR1 SGHNT and CDR2 YYREEE (reference sequence). V lost 6 bases and J 4 bases, leaving 7 bases between the germline ends. The CDR3 loop spans 12 amino acids. CDR3 sequence: CASIGGTGELFF. CDR3 nucleotides: TGTGCCAGCATCGGGGGCACCGGGGAGCTGTTTTTT.

The chain employs TRBV5-7 and TRBJ2-5; 8 bases fit TRBD2. TRBV5-7 is assigned to the ORF class and has an uncertain function. V lost 0 bases to trimming and J lost 5 bases; unmatched junction nucleotides: 9. The CDR3 sequence is 16 residues long. CDR3 coding DNA: TGTGCCAGCAGCTTGGCGAGCGGGGGAGCATTCGAGACCCAGTACTTC. Translating gives CASSLASGGAFETQYF.

This clone was detected only once. The J gene is TRBJ2-7, the V gene TRBV15; 7 positions agree with TRBD2. This CDR3 comprises 13 residues. The ends lost 0 bases at V and 12 bases at J; junction bases unmatched: 8. Per germline, CDR1 LNHNV and CDR2 YYDKDF (reference sequence). CDR3 region: CATSRDLGGNVYF. In nucleotides, the CDR3 is TGTGCCACCAGCAGAGATCTCGGGGGGAATGTGTACTTC.

The rearrangement uses TRBV6-5 and TRBJ1-1, with TRBD1 matching over 9 bases. Germline V CDR1 and CDR2: MNHEY, SVGAGI. The CDR3 is 14 amino acids. The ends lost 6 bases at V and 4 bases at J; junction bases unmatched: 6. CDR3: CASSPGQGITEAFF. The CDR3 nucleotides are TGTGCCAGCAGCCCGGGACAGGGTATCACTGAAGCTTTCTTT.

V is TRBV5-1 and J is TRBJ2-1; 7 nucleotides agree with TRBD2. The germline gives CDR1 SGHRS, CDR2 YFSETQ. The trim removed 1 base at V and 7 bases at J, leaving 11 bases unmatched. The CDR3 consists of 16 residues. The CDR3 DNA reads TGCGCCAGCAGCTTGACAGAGGGAGGGAGCTGGAATGAGCAGTTCTTC. Translated: CASSLTEGGSWNEQFF.

The chain couples TRBV13 to TRBJ2-7; 9 nucleotides align to TRBD1. The CDR3 covers 13 residues. J was trimmed by 4 bases and V by 8 bases; bases with no gene match: 6. In germline, CDR1 is PRHDT, CDR2 FYEKMQ (reference sequence). Written as DNA, the CDR3 is TGTGCCAGCTCGGGAGACAGGGGGTACGAGCAGTACTTC. Its protein is CASSGDRGYEQYF.

The J gene is TRBJ2-7, the V gene TRBV30; D may be TRBD2 (5 bases). The V gene's germline CDR1 is GTSNPN and CDR2 SVGIG (reference sequence). This CDR3 contains 13 residues. V lost 4 bases, J lost 7 bases, and 17 bases lay in between. The CDR3 sequence is CAWTRAGGGEQYF. As DNA, the CDR3 is TGTGCCTGGACGCGGGCTGGAGGCGGAGAGCAGTACTTC.

The chain carries TRBV2 and TRBJ2-1; 13 bases line up with TRBD2. The CDR3 sequence is 14 residues long. J was trimmed by 7 bases and V by 6 bases; bases with no gene match: 3. CDR1 SNHLY and CDR2 FYNNEI come from the germline V gene. The CDR3 coding sequence is TGTGCCAGCAGGGGACTAGCGGGGTTAAATGAGCAGTTCTTC. It specifies CASRGLAGLNEQFF.

V usage is TRBV6-1 and J usage is TRBJ1-1; TRBD1 is a possible D gene (6 bases). V lost 7 bases and J lost 5, with 20 bases in between. The CDR3 loop spans 15 amino acids. The germline gives CDR1 MNHNS, CDR2 SASEGT. The CDR3 region is CASIFTGYFSTEAFF. The CDR3 nucleotides read TGTGCCAGCATCTTTACAGGGTATTTTTCGACTGAAGCTTTCTTT.